The T cell receptor beta chain described here comes from a study of blood T cells in healthy people across ages. At the level of the study: Per two T cells, template switching captured roughly one barcoded beta molecule. General study findings and limits: Strong correlation linked observed beta diversity and percent naive T cells. Shifts in expanded clonotypes may have been confounded by donor CMV status, which was unknown.

The CDR3 extends over 14 amino acids. Losses at the gene ends were 8 bases for V and 3 bases for J; bases not matched to a gene: 13. Germline CDR1 is DFQATT and CDR2 is SNEGSKA (reference sequence). Remarks on this clonotype: Its cognate antigen is unknown.

The second PCR ran about 6 to 12 cycles with a sample-barcoded 5' primer and J-beta primers. TCRdb ran MiXCR on the 5' RACE reads and lists one entry per CDR3 protein. The table shows about 290,000 distinct CDR3 sequences, with around 30% occurring only once. Total RNA extracted from each sample amounted to at least 5 micrograms. V is TRBV20-1 and J is TRBJ2-7; 7 bases agree with TRBD2. The receptor was derived from a woman aged 70-85 years in good health. The sample comprised blood. CDR3 in DNA: TGCAGTCTTAGACTCCCTAGCGGAGGCTACGAGCAGTACTTC. It codes for CSLRLPSGGYEQYF.